One sample yielded the 8 T cell receptor beta chains listed below, sequenced in a study of blood T cell repertoires in COVID-19. Libraries were prepared by immunoSEQ multiplex PCR; TCRdb keeps only in-frame clonotypes and omits some of them. There are 43,000 or so clones in the sample; 86% occur only once, and 6.5% to 9% lies in the top ten. Input material: peripheral blood. The origin of the receptors is a man aged 55 to 70 with active COVID-19.

The chain uses TRBV5-1 and TRBJ2-7, with 9 bases fitting TRBD2. The CDR3 consists of 14 residues. The J segment lost 3 bases and the V segment lost 3 bases, leaving 4 bases of the junction unmatched. Germline lookup yields CDR1 SGHRS and CDR2 YFSETQ. CDR3 nucleotide sequence: TGCGCCAGCAGCTCGAGCGGGGGGAACTACGAGCAGTACTTC. The encoded protein is CASSSSGGNYEQYF.

The table lists this clone with a count of one. This rearrangement joins TRBV4-1 to TRBJ2-5; the match to TRBD1 covers 7 bases. V dropped 2 bases and J dropped 2; count of bases not matched to a gene: 8. Germline lookup yields CDR1 MGHRA and CDR2 YSYEKL. The CDR3 covers 16 residues. CDR3 bases: TGCGCCAGCAGCCAATCCCCCGGACAGGTGCAAGAGACCCAGTACTTC. Translating it yields CASSQSPGQVQETQYF.

This chain links TRBV19 with TRBJ1-1, with D hard to call. The CDR3 spans 15 residues. V lost 6 bases and J 1 base, leaving 15 bases between the germline ends. Germline V gene data show CDR1 as LNHDA and CDR2 as SQIVND (reference sequence). Here the CDR3 reads CASSKMLSGNTEAFF. DNA for the CDR3: TGTGCCAGTAGCAAAATGTTGAGTGGGAACACTGAAGCTTTCTTT.

This chain uses TRBV4-2 with TRBJ2-3, with 7 bases lining up with TRBD1. The CDR3 loop spans 14 amino acids. CDR1 is LGHNA and CDR2 is YNFKEQ in the germline V gene. V was clipped by 4 bases and J by 2 bases; unmatched bases: 3. The CDR3 DNA is TGTGCCAGCAGCCCCGGGACAGCCACAGATACGCAGTATTTT. Protein sequence: CASSPGTATDTQYF.

This clone was seen a single time. The V and J genes are TRBV11-1 and TRBJ2-2; 7 bases map to TRBD1. J lost 6 bases, V lost 3 bases, and 4 bases had no gene match. The germline V gene has CDR1 SGHAT and CDR2 FQDESV (reference sequence). The CDR3 runs to 14 residues. CDR3 loop: CASSLTGRAGELFF. The DNA of the CDR3 is TGTGCCAGCAGCTTGACAGGGAGAGCCGGGGAGCTGTTTTTT.

V usage is TRBV27 and J usage is TRBJ2-6; 10 nucleotides agree with TRBD1. Germline V CDR1 and CDR2: MNHEY, SMNVEV (reference sequence). Trimming at V came to 4 bases and at J to 1 base, leaving 13 bases not matched to a gene. The length of the CDR3 is 20 residues. For the CDR3, the DNA is TGTGCCAGCAGTTCCCTCTCGTCGACAGGGGGCGTATCTGGGGCCAACGTCCTGACTTTC. Residues: CASSSLSSTGGVSGANVLTF.

CDR3 protein: CASSQDRGSYEQYF. In nucleotides, the CDR3 is TGCGCCAGCAGCCAAGACAGGGGCAGCTACGAGCAGTACTTC. V gene TRBV4-1 combines with J gene TRBJ2-7; perhaps TRBD1 as D (6 bases). Trimming took 0 bases from V and 3 from J, leaving 9 bases between them. CDR1 MGHRA and CDR2 YSYEKL come from the germline V gene. The length of the CDR3 is 14 residues.

The CDR3 is CAWSVEGVSEKLFF. The CDR3 region has the DNA TGTGCCTGGAGTGTAGAGGGGGTTTCAGAAAAACTGTTTTTT. V gene TRBV30 combines with J gene TRBJ1-4; tentative D call: TRBD1 (6 bases). This CDR3 is built from 14 residues. The V gene lost 0 bases and the J gene lost 8 bases, with 13 bases spanning the gap. The germline V gene encodes CDR1 GTSNPN and CDR2 SVGIG (reference sequence).